A selection of T cell receptor beta chains follows, all from one sample in a study of T cell responses to AZD1222 COVID-19 vaccine. The data were produced by immunoSEQ multiplex PCR, yet TCRdb's version contains in-frame clones alone and is incomplete. The sample holds 150,000 to 200,000 clones, approximately 94% seen once. The input for sequencing was peripheral blood, taken on day 0 of AZD1222 vaccination. The source of these receptors is an adult in good health. Each CDR3 is given with its conserved first and last residue. The D gene is left open where the match is weak. Clone size is stated in some rows and not others, as once, few, many or a class when expanded.

clone_size	d_call	v_call	j_call	cdr3_nt	cdr3_aa
NA	NA	TRBV10-1	TRBJ2-3	TGCGCCAGCAGCTCGAACAGGGAAACAGATACGCAGTATTTT	CASSSNRETDTQYF
few	TRBD1	TRBV2	TRBJ1-6	TGTGCCAGCAGTCGGCGAATCAAGGGGGCGCGGGATTCACCCCTCCACTTT	CASSRRIKGARDSPLHF
NA	TRBD2	TRBV7-2	TRBJ2-1	TGTGCCAGCAGCTTACCCCCGGGAGGTGAGCAGTTCTTC	CASSLPPGGEQFF
NA	NA	TRBV24-1	TRBJ2-2	TGTGCCACCAGTGATCCCTTCACCACCGGGGAGCTGTTTTTT	CATSDPFTTGELFF
NA	TRBD1	TRBV7-9	TRBJ2-5	TGTGCCAGCAGTTACGGGACAGGGGGTCGGGAGACCCAGTACTTC	CASSYGTGGRETQYF
NA	NA	TRBV6-5	TRBJ2-3	TGTGCCAGCAGAAGACAGTATACGCAGTATTTT	CASRRQYTQYF
NA	NA	TRBV5-1	TRBJ1-1	TGCGCCAGCAGCTTGAATGGGATGAACACTGAAGCTTTCTTT	CASSLNGMNTEAFF
NA	NA	TRBV29-1	TRBJ1-1	TGCAGCGTTGCTGAGTCCACTGAAGCTTTCTTT	CSVAESTEAFF
NA	TRBD1	TRBV28	TRBJ2-7	TGTGCCAGCAGTTTGGGTGTGACAGGGATCTCCTACGAGCAGTACTTC	CASSLGVTGISYEQYF
once	TRBD2	TRBV19	TRBJ2-7	TGTGCCAGTAGTTGGGCTAGCGGGAGCTACGAGCAGTACTTC	CASSWASGSYEQYF
NA	NA	TRBV7-9	TRBJ2-3	TGTGCCAGCAGCTTGCCTTCCGCCGGAGATACGCAGTATTTT	CASSLPSAGDTQYF
NA	TRBD1	TRBV15	TRBJ2-7	TGTGCCACCAGCAGAGATTTGGGACAGGGCGGCTCCTACGAGCAGTACTTC	CATSRDLGQGGSYEQYF
NA	NA	TRBV5-1	TRBJ2-1	TGCGCCAGCAGGACTAAAGGGGATAAGCAGTTCTTC	CASRTKGDKQFF
NA	TRBD1	TRBV27	TRBJ2-3	TGTGCCAGCAGTGGGGCCCCCAGGGACAGGGTTAGCACAGATACGCAGTATTTT	CASSGAPRDRVSTDTQYF
NA	NA	TRBV5-4	TRBJ1-4	TGTGCCAGCAGCTTGTGGTCGGGGGAAAAACTGTTTTTT	CASSLWSGEKLFF
NA	TRBD1	TRBV3-1/TRBV3-2	TRBJ2-4	TGTGCCAGCAGCCCCGGGACAGGGGCCAAAAACATTCAGTACTTC	CASSPGTGAKNIQYF
NA	TRBD1	TRBV5-1	TRBJ1-1	TGCGCCAGCAGCTCCGAGGACAGGGTAAGAACTGAAGCTTTCTTT	CASSSEDRVRTEAFF
NA	NA	TRBV7-2	TRBJ1-6	TGTGCCAGCAGCCTAGGACTGGACACCGCGGATTCACCCCTCCACTTT	CASSLGLDTADSPLHF
NA	NA	TRBV6-5	TRBJ1-1	TGTGCCAGCACCCAGACAGGGAACACTGAAGCTTTCTTT	CASTQTGNTEAFF
NA	NA	TRBV24-1	TRBJ2-1	TGTGCCACCAGTGATCCCCGGACAGCAGCCTACAATGAGCAGTTCTTC	CATSDPRTAAYNEQFF
NA	NA	TRBV19	TRBJ2-3	TGTGCCAGTAGTATATCGCCGGGACCCCTCACAGATACGCAGTATTTT	CASSISPGPLTDTQYF
NA	NA	TRBV2	TRBJ1-4	TGTGCCAGCAGTGAAGGCAGGGCAACTAATGAAAAACTGTTTTTT	CASSEGRATNEKLFF
NA	NA	TRBV5-6	TRBJ1-6	TGTGCCAGCAGCTTGGCCGGGGTTAATTCACCCCTCCACTTT	CASSLAGVNSPLHF
NA	TRBD2	TRBV12-3/TRBV12-4	TRBJ2-7	TGTGCCAGCTCCAGAGCGGGGCCCTACGAGCAGTACTTC	CASSRAGPYEQYF
NA	TRBD1	TRBV6-5	TRBJ1-6	TGTGCCAGCAGCCCGGACAGGGTAGGATCACCCCTCCACTTT	CASSPDRVGSPLHF
NA	TRBD1	TRBV6-5	TRBJ2-7	TGTGCCAGCAGGGTTACAGGGGGAGTGCGAGAAGAGCAGTACTTC	CASRVTGGVREEQYF
NA	TRBD2	TRBV9	TRBJ2-5	TGTGCCAGCAGCGTAGACAGCGGGAGGGCCCGGGAGACCCAGTACTTC	CASSVDSGRARETQYF
NA	TRBD1	TRBV2	TRBJ1-5	TGTGCCAGCAAGGGACAGGAGAATCAGCCCCAGCATTTT	CASKGQENQPQHF